This T cell receptor (beta chain) appears in the sequencing data of a study of neoadjuvant anti-PD-1 for oral cavity cancer. About the research overall: Patients mostly received three to four biweekly nivolumab doses at 3 mg/kg before surgery.

This CDR3 region has 16 residues. V lost 0 bases, J lost 4 bases, and 14 bases lay in between. Looked up from germline, CDR1 is SGHDT and CDR2 is YYEEEE. The protocol was immunoSEQ multiplex PCR, while the TCRdb copy is restricted to in-frame clones and leaves out a portion. Among about 15,000 clones listed, about 67% were seen once. No culture or expansion preceded analysis of these blood cells. V gene TRBV5-6 combines with J gene TRBJ1-5; D gene unclear. The sequence derives from a person between 40 and 85 years old with oral cavity squamous cell carcinoma. Sequenced material: PBMCs, taken before nivolumab (anti-PD-1) treatment. The CDR3 is CASSLAGGPQNQPQHF. The CDR3 DNA sequence: TGTGCCAGCAGCTTGGCCGGAGGACCTCAAAATCAGCCCCAGCATTTT.